A single sample gave rise to the 19 T cell receptor beta chains below, sequenced in a study of blood T cell repertoires in COVID-19. Only in-frame clones appear in the TCRdb table, and some are missing; sequencing was by immunoSEQ multiplex PCR. The table lists some 200,000 clones, approximately 86% of them singletons, with roughly 7% in the top ten. Sequences were obtained from peripheral blood. Receptor source: a woman of 80 years or more in a cohort sampled during active or convalescent COVID-19.

The genes are TRBV3-1 (or the pseudogene TRBV3-2) and TRBJ2-3, with 15 bases lining up with TRBD2. Trimming at V came to 6 bases and at J to 0 bases, leaving 10 bases not matched to a gene. The germline gives CDR1 LGHDT, CDR2 YNNKEL (reference sequence). CDR3 length: 19 residues. CDR3 DNA sequence: TGTGCCAGCAGACACGGGACTAGCGGGGGGCGGATAAGCACAGATACGCAGTATTTT. Its protein is CASRHGTSGGRISTDTQYF.

The chain links TRBV18 to TRBJ1-5; D not resolved. CDR1 is KGHSH, CDR2 LQKENI, per germline. The CDR3 contains 14 residues. Trimming shortened V by 4 bases and J by 1 base, and 8 bases separated the two germline ends. The CDR3 DNA is TGTGCCAGCTCACGGTCCGGGAGCAATCAGCCCCAGCATTTT. It yields the protein CASSRSGSNQPQHF.

The rearrangement links TRBV7-9 to TRBJ1-3, with TRBD1 identical over 7 bases. The CDR3 totals 14 residues. The V gene end was trimmed by 6 bases and the J gene end by 0 bases; junction bases not matched to a gene: 2. Per the germline V gene, CDR1 is SEHNR and CDR2 is FQNEAQ (reference sequence). CDR3 amino acids: CASSTGDSGNTIYF. The CDR3 DNA is TGTGCCAGCAGTACAGGGGACTCTGGAAACACCATATATTTT.

V and J are TRBV2 and TRBJ2-5, with 8 nucleotides matching TRBD1. Germline loops: CDR1 SNHLY, CDR2 FYNNEI. With 10 bases clipped from V and 4 bases from J, the junction kept 14 bases outside the gene matches. The CDR3 sequence is 15 residues long. Here the CDR3 DNA reads TGTGCCACCCCGGCCGGACAGGGTGTAAGAGAGACCCAGTACTTC. Residues: CATPAGQGVRETQYF.

The rearrangement uses TRBV24-1 and TRBJ2-1; TRBD2 matches at 7 bases. The V gene end was trimmed by 5 bases and the J gene end by 8 bases; junction bases not matched to a gene: 8. The CDR3 sequence is 14 residues long. CDR1 and CDR2 from the germline V gene are KGHDR and SFDVKD. This chain's CDR3 is CATSAREVIYEQFF. CDR3 DNA sequence: TGTGCCACCAGTGCACGGGAGGTCATTTATGAGCAGTTCTTC.

The sample holds one count of this clone. At one of its ends the junction is not consistent with the germline gene, which may arise from a read error. This chain uses TRBV11-3 with TRBJ1-1; 10 bases match TRBD1. Germline CDR1 and CDR2: SGHNT and YENEEA. The CDR3 is 17 residues long. CDR3 region: CASSYTGTGVMKTEAFF. DNA for the CDR3: TGTGCCAGCAGTTATACCGGGACAGGGGTGATGAAAACTGAAGCTTTCTTT. Supplemented by reference TRBV11-3 and TRBJ1-1, the full variable domain reads EAGVVQSPRYKIIEKKQPVAFWCNPISGHNTLYWYLQNLGQGPELLIRYENEEAVDDSQLPKDRFSAERLKGVDSTLKIQPAELGDSAVYLCASSYTGTGVMKTEAFFGQGTRLTVV.

The chain couples TRBV5-1 to TRBJ2-5, with 8 nucleotides matching TRBD1. V lost 1 base, J lost 3 bases, and 8 bases stayed unmatched. CDR3 length: 16 residues. Germline loops: CDR1 SGHRS, CDR2 YFSETQ. Here the CDR3 reads CASSLRPGQGKETQYF. The CDR3 DNA sequence: TGCGCCAGCAGCTTGAGACCTGGACAGGGCAAAGAGACCCAGTACTTC.

V and J are TRBV5-6 and TRBJ1-4, with 9 nucleotides matching TRBD1. The CDR3 has 14 amino acids. V lost 4 bases and J lost 7; bases outside the gene matches: 5. Germline V gene data show CDR1 as SGHDT and CDR2 as YYEEEE. Here the CDR3 DNA reads TGTGCCAGCAGCGACGGACAGGGGAGTGAAAAACTGTTTTTT. Amino acid sequence: CASSDGQGSEKLFF.

J is TRBJ2-1 and V is TRBV10-2; the match to TRBD1 covers 7 bases. The CDR3 has 13 amino acids. Losses at the gene ends were 4 bases for V and 5 bases for J; bases not matched to a gene: 2. Germline V CDR1 and CDR2: WSHSY, SAAADI. The DNA for the CDR3 is TGCGCCAGCAGTGCCGACAGGGACAATGAGCAGTTCTTC. Translated: CASSADRDNEQFF.

The chain uses TRBV2 and TRBJ1-3; 10 bases fit TRBD1. The CDR3 has 13 amino acids. Trimming removed 8 bases from V and 3 bases from J; junction bases left unmatched: 1. Germline CDR1 is SNHLY and CDR2 is FYNNEI. The CDR3 reads CASGQGVGNTIYF. CDR3 DNA sequence: TGTGCCAGCGGACAGGGGGTTGGAAACACCATATATTTT.

The genes are TRBV10-3 and TRBJ1-5; D possibly corresponds to TRBD1 (5 bases). The V and J ends lost 0 bases and 7 bases respectively, with 16 bases between them. Germline values: CDR1 ENHRY, CDR2 SYGVKD. The CDR3 contains 16 residues. CDR3 coding DNA: TGTGCCATCAGTGAGTCTTCTCCCAGGGTAGGGCAGCCCCAGCATTTT. Translation: CAISESSPRVGQPQHF.

This clone was counted once. This sequence joins TRBV19 and TRBJ1-6; 11 positions match TRBD1. V lost 6 bases to trimming and J lost 8 bases; unmatched junction nucleotides: 3. Germline lookup yields CDR1 LNHDA and CDR2 SQIVND (reference sequence). The CDR3 is 14 residues long. The CDR3: CASSGGQGDSPLHF. The CDR3 DNA is TGTGCCAGTAGCGGGGGACAGGGGGATTCACCCCTCCACTTT.

The chain links TRBV10-1 to TRBJ2-1, with a possible D match to TRBD2 (5 bases). Germline values: CDR1 WNHNN, CDR2 SYGVQD (reference sequence). This CDR3 is built from 15 residues. V lost 8 bases and J lost 0, with 14 bases in between. CDR3 sequence: CASSSGVSSYNEQFF. CDR3 nucleotides: TGCGCCAGCTCCAGCGGCGTAAGCTCCTACAATGAGCAGTTCTTC.

CDR3 in amino acids: CASRYPYGGNQPQHF. The CDR3 nucleotides are TGTGCCAGCAGGTACCCGTACGGGGGCAATCAGCCCCAGCATTTT. The chain recombines TRBV28 with TRBJ1-5; D gene unclear. The CDR3 covers 15 residues. Germline CDR1 MDHEN, CDR2 SYDVKM. V lost 6 bases and J 2 bases, leaving 14 bases between the germline ends.

This clone was detected only once. The rearrangement uses TRBV5-1 and TRBJ2-1; 10 nucleotides align to TRBD1. The junction had 11 bases not matched to a gene; V was cut back by 4 bases and J by 4 bases. The germline gives CDR1 SGHRS, CDR2 YFSETQ. The CDR3 has 17 residues. CDR3 in amino acids: CASSPEPSGQGYNEQFF. In nucleotides, the CDR3 is TGCGCCAGCAGCCCCGAACCTTCGGGACAGGGGTACAATGAGCAGTTCTTC.

This clone appeared a single time. The chain is built from TRBV4-2 and TRBJ1-1, with D possibly matching TRBD1 (6 bases). Germline lookup yields CDR1 LGHNA and CDR2 YNFKEQ. The CDR3 is 17 amino acids. The V and J ends lost 3 bases and 1 base respectively, with 18 bases between them. DNA for the CDR3: TGTGCCAGCAGCCATTCACAGGGAAAGTTCACGAACACTGAAGCTTTCTTT. Translation gives CASSHSQGKFTNTEAFF.

The J gene is TRBJ1-2, the V gene TRBV7-2; D is unclear. In germline, CDR1 is SGHTA, CDR2 FQGNSA. CDR3 size: 16 residues. Trimming shortened V by 5 bases and J by 2 bases, and 18 bases separated the two germline ends. The DNA of the CDR3 is TGTGCCAGCAGCCCCTCCTGGGCCCTTGGGAACTATGGCTACACCTTC. Amino acid sequence: CASSPSWALGNYGYTF.

The chain carries TRBV28 and TRBJ2-2; tentative D call: TRBD1 (5 bases). Deletions cut 5 bases from V and 9 bases from J, with 7 bases between. The CDR3 consists of 11 residues. Germline V gene sequence: CDR1 MDHEN, CDR2 SYDVKM. CDR3 sequence reads: CASSMGRELFF. DNA for the CDR3: TGTGCCAGCAGTATGGGGCGGGAGCTGTTTTTT.

This chain links TRBV20-1 with TRBJ2-1; 12 bases fit TRBD2. The CDR3 runs to 16 residues. V lost 3 bases and J lost 4; bases outside the gene matches: 7. Germline-derived CDR1 and CDR2 are DFQATT and SNEGSKA (reference sequence). In DNA form, the CDR3 reads TGCAGTGCTAGTACCCCTAGCGGGGGGGTTTACAATGAGCAGTTCTTC. This translates into CSASTPSGGVYNEQFF.